This T cell receptor (beta chain) is drawn from a study of CD8 T cells in Susac syndrome. Germline assignment: CDR1 SGHNT and CDR2 YENEEA. The CDR3 spans 17 residues. Trimming left V 5 bases short and J 2 bases short, with 18 bases between. RNA, at roughly 0.45 to 1 ug, was reverse transcribed with random hexamers. A multiplex approach, immunoSEQ multiplex PCR, amplified TCR beta CDR3 across 54 Vbeta and 13 Jbeta. TCRdb redid the calling of the immunoSEQ multiplex PCR reads with MiXCR, one entry per CDR3 protein. This sample has roughly 200,000 distinct CDR3 sequences, with nearly 97% found just once. The sample holds one count of this clonotype. Peripheral blood CD8+ and CD4+ T cells were profiled by TCR beta sequencing. TEMRA cells underwent FACS enrichment and CD8+ and CD4+ T cells underwent negative isolation.

This sequence was found in a human donor with multiple sclerosis. The specimen sequenced was CD4+ T cells from PBMCs. The chain combines TRBV11-3 with TRBJ2-2; a possible D gene is TRBD1 (6 bases). CDR3 region: CASSLRSDRINTGELFF. CDR3 bases: TGTGCCAGCAGCCTGCGTTCCGACAGGATAAACACCGGGGAGCTGTTTTTT.